This T cell receptor beta chain was identified in a study of naive and memory T cell subsets. Regarding the study as a whole: Naive and memory repertoire findings lacked a ground truth for validation. TCR counts from RNA may reflect activation-linked expression changes.

Worth noting for this clonotype: Its antigen is unknown.

Four subsets defined by CD45RA and CD27 were sorted after CD3, CD4, CD8 and live/dead staining. The beta constant-region primer was an equimolar mix of two oligonucleotides covering TRBC1 and TRBC2. Four rounds of PCR amplified the ligated cDNA using nested alpha and beta constant-region primers plus SP2. Each CDR3 protein is one row after TCRdb ran MiXCR on the UMI-ligation and nested PCR reads. In the table there are 95,000 to 150,000 distinct CDR3 sequences, approximately 37% of which are singletons. Per germline, CDR1 SGHAT and CDR2 FQNNGV. The CDR3 runs to 12 residues. The V end lost 5 bases, the J end lost 8 bases, and 10 bases lay between the germline ends.

This chain connects TRBV11-2 to TRBJ2-1; D is perhaps TRBD1 (5 bases). This receptor was identified in a human donor in good health. The sample comprised central memory CD4+ T cells from blood. The CDR3 DNA sequence: TGTGCCAGCAGCCCCTCAGGGTATGAGCAGTTCTTC. Translated: CASSPSGYEQFF.